Following are 19 T cell receptor beta chains from one sample sequenced in a study of shared clonotypes between healthy human individuals. Only in-frame clones appear in the TCRdb table, and some are missing; sequencing was by immunoSEQ multiplex PCR. The sample shows 780,000 or so clones, about two thirds of them seen only once. The sample was memory CD4+ T cells sorted from blood. Subset defined: CD45RA-negative fraction. The receptor set was obtained from a young woman in good health.

This clone was counted once. This rearrangement joins TRBV28 to TRBJ1-1; D uncertain. This CDR3 region has 13 residues. Germline CDR1 reads MDHEN; CDR2 reads SYDVKM. Trimming stripped 5 bases from V and 4 bases from J, with 11 bases between. The CDR3 sequence: CASSAASGTEAFF. Here the CDR3 DNA reads TGTGCCAGCAGTGCAGCGTCGGGCACTGAAGCTTTCTTT.

Written as DNA, the CDR3 is TGTGCCAGCACCCCGGGACTAGCGGGAGGAATTTCAGATACGCAGTATTTT. This gives the protein CASTPGLAGGISDTQYF. The chain is built from TRBV2 and TRBJ2-3; 15 positions match TRBD2. The germline V gene has CDR1 SNHLY and CDR2 FYNNEI. The ends lost 7 bases at V and 4 bases at J; junction bases unmatched: 9. The CDR3 has 17 residues. Supplemented by reference TRBV2 and TRBJ2-3, the full variable domain reads EPEVTQTPSHQVTQMGQEVILRCVPISNHLYFYWYRQILGQKVEFLVSFYNNEISEKSEIFDDQFSVERPDGSNFTLKIRSTKLEDSAMYFCASTPGLAGGISDTQYFGPGTRLTVL.

The V call is TRBV7-2, the J call TRBJ2-7; 7 bases agree with TRBD1. V dropped 5 bases and J dropped 1; count of bases not matched to a gene: 8. The CDR3 extends over 15 amino acids. The germline V gene encodes CDR1 SGHTA and CDR2 FQGNSA. This CDR3 reads CASSSPPGQSYEQYF. In DNA, the CDR3 is TGTGCCAGCAGCAGTCCCCCGGGACAGTCCTACGAGCAGTACTTC.

This clone was seen more than once but under ten times. This chain connects TRBV9 to TRBJ2-7; the match to TRBD2 covers 9 bases. CDR1 SGDLS and CDR2 YYNGEE come from the germline V gene. The CDR3 contains 16 residues. V lost 4 bases to trimming and J lost 7 bases; unmatched junction nucleotides: 15. The CDR3 sequence is CASSTQAGGLEEEQYF. The CDR3 DNA reads as TGTGCCAGCAGCACCCAAGCGGGAGGATTGGAGGAGGAGCAGTACTTC. Complete variable domain (other parts from reference TRBV9 and TRBJ2-7): DSGVTQTPKHLITATGQRVTLRCSPRSGDLSVYWYQQSLDQGLQFLIQYYNGEERAKGNILERFSAQQFPDLHSELNLSSLELGDSALYFCASSTQAGGLEEEQYFGPGTRLTVT.

This clone was picked up many times. The chain uses TRBV2 and TRBJ2-7; 8 bases are a match to TRBD2. The trim removed 5 bases at V and 4 bases at J, leaving 10 bases unmatched. This CDR3 is built from 15 residues. The germline V gene encodes CDR1 SNHLY and CDR2 FYNNEI. The CDR3 DNA follows: TGTGCCAGCAGTCCTAAAACTAGCGGACTTTACGAGCAGTACTTC. It specifies CASSPKTSGLYEQYF.

This clone was counted a few times. Other DNA sequences of this sample code for an identical CDR3. The chain combines TRBV5-1 with TRBJ2-1; no firm D call. V was shortened by 0 bases and J by 0 bases, with 4 bases between the two germline ends. CDR3 length: 14 residues. Germline CDR1 reads SGHRS; CDR2 reads YFSETQ. This CDR3 reads CASSLDNSYNEQFF. Here the CDR3 DNA reads TGCGCCAGCAGCTTGGATAACTCCTACAATGAGCAGTTCTTC.

This clone was observed a handful of times. This rearrangement joins TRBV9 to TRBJ1-2, with 8 bases that match TRBD1. The germline V gene has CDR1 SGDLS and CDR2 YYNGEE. The CDR3 consists of 14 residues. Losses at the gene ends were 3 bases for V and 7 bases for J; bases not matched to a gene: 8. The CDR3 is CASSELGQGGGYTF. Here the CDR3 DNA reads TGTGCCAGCAGCGAGCTAGGACAGGGTGGTGGCTACACCTTC. The variable domain in full, with the rest retrieved from reference TRBV9 and TRBJ1-2, is DSGVTQTPKHLITATGQRVTLRCSPRSGDLSVYWYQQSLDQGLQFLIQYYNGEERAKGNILERFSAQQFPDLHSELNLSSLELGDSALYFCASSELGQGGGYTFGSGTRLTVV.

The V and J genes are TRBV27 and TRBJ2-7, with no clear D. CDR1 MNHEY and CDR2 SMNVEV come from the germline V gene (reference sequence). V dropped 7 bases and J dropped 3 bases, with 19 bases sitting between them. CDR3 length equals 15 residues. The DNA of the CDR3 is TGTGCCAGCAAACGCAGCAGCCAGGACCTCTACGAGCAGTACTTC. It codes for CASKRSSQDLYEQYF.

The chain links TRBV10-2 to TRBJ1-2; 8 nucleotides align to TRBD1. V lost 2 bases and J lost 7; bases outside the gene matches: 9. Germline V gene lookup returns CDR1 WSHSY and CDR2 SAAADI. The CDR3 runs 15 residues. CDR3 region: CASSEPPMTGVGYTF. The CDR3 DNA reads as TGCGCCAGCAGTGAGCCGCCGATGACAGGGGTTGGCTACACCTTC.

In the case of this clone: A much larger clone lies one base from this, so it may be a read error. This sample also contains other DNA sequences that code for the same CDR3. The chain links TRBV5-1 to TRBJ2-7; D not certain. The germline V and J ends were trimmed by 5 bases and 4 bases, with 7 bases remaining between them. The CDR3 length is 11 residues. Germline CDR1 and CDR2: SGHRS and YFSETQ. The CDR3 DNA reads as TGCGCCAGCAGATCTGAGTACGAGCAGTACTTC. This sequence encodes CASRSEYEQYF.

This clone has more than one count but fewer than ten. The J gene is TRBJ1-4, the V gene TRBV7-8; D call uncertain. Germline V gene sequence: CDR1 SGHVS, CDR2 FQNEAQ. This CDR3 contains 14 residues. Trimming cost V 2 bases and J 3 bases, with 7 bases left between them. CDR3 sequence: CASSLIGANEKLFF. The DNA for the CDR3 is TGTGCCAGCAGCTTAATCGGGGCTAATGAAAAACTGTTTTTT.

This chain joins TRBV27 and TRBJ1-1; no firm D call. The CDR3 totals 17 residues. V lost 7 bases to trimming and J lost 0 bases, with 21 bases between them. Germline V gene sequence: CDR1 MNHEY, CDR2 SMNVEV (reference sequence). The CDR3 here is CASTPKGPAQLNTEAFF. In nucleotides, the CDR3 is TGTGCCAGCACCCCAAAAGGCCCAGCCCAACTGAACACTGAAGCTTTCTTT.

The rearrangement joins TRBV18 to TRBJ2-7, with 8 bases identical to TRBD2. The CDR3 runs to 15 residues. Germline CDR1 reads KGHSH; CDR2 reads LQKENI. V was pared by 0 bases and J by 6 bases, with 7 bases of the junction left unmatched. CDR3 in amino acids: CASSPPTGLVSEQYF. CDR3 DNA: TGTGCCAGCTCACCACCGACGGGACTAGTCTCCGAGCAGTACTTC.

V gene TRBV2 combines with J gene TRBJ2-1; tentatively, D is TRBD2 (6 bases). The CDR3 length is 12 residues. V was pared by 6 bases and J by 9 bases, with 12 bases between. Germline lookup yields CDR1 SNHLY and CDR2 FYNNEI. The CDR3 nucleotides read TGTGCCAGCAGGCCTACTAGCCGTGAGCAGTTCTTC. Residues: CASRPTSREQFF.

This clone was counted between two and nine times. This chain uses TRBV5-1 with TRBJ2-1; D is ambiguous. Trimming stripped 4 bases from V and 8 bases from J, with 19 bases between. Per germline, CDR1 SGHRS and CDR2 YFSETQ. The CDR3 has 15 amino acids. The CDR3 is CASSLPATRRDEQFF. The DNA of the CDR3 is TGCGCCAGCAGCCTGCCAGCTACCCGCCGGGATGAGCAGTTCTTC.

The V call is TRBV14, the J call TRBJ2-1; TRBD2 matches at 14 bases. V dropped 3 bases and J dropped 9; count of bases not matched to a gene: 1. Per the germline V gene, CDR1 is SGHDN and CDR2 is FVKESK. The CDR3 contains 14 residues. CDR3 residues: CASSHGTSGSEQFF. In DNA form, the CDR3 reads TGTGCCAGCAGCCACGGGACTAGCGGGAGTGAGCAGTTCTTC.

This chain joins TRBV28 and TRBJ2-3; tentatively, D is TRBD2 (6 bases). The CDR3 is made up of 16 amino acids. Between the trimmed V and J ends, which lost 3 bases and 4 bases, there was a span of 17 bases. The V gene's germline CDR1 is MDHEN and CDR2 SYDVKM. CDR3 in amino acids: CASSFPGSPPADTQYF. Written as DNA, the CDR3 is TGTGCCAGCAGTTTCCCCGGGAGTCCGCCCGCAGATACGCAGTATTTT.

This rearrangement joins TRBV7-2 to TRBJ2-3; 9 nucleotides line up with TRBD2. The trim removed 3 bases at V and 4 bases at J, leaving 5 bases unmatched. The CDR3 extends over 15 amino acids. The germline gives CDR1 SGHTA, CDR2 FQGNSA. DNA for the CDR3: TGTGCCAGCAGCTTTGGAGCGGGAGGCGCAGATACGCAGTATTTT. The encoded protein is CASSFGAGGADTQYF. The variable domain in full, completed from reference TRBV7-2 and TRBJ2-3, reads GAGVSQSPSNKVTEKGKDVELRCDPISGHTALYWYRQSLGQGLEFLIYFQGNSAPDKSGLPSDRFSAERTGGSVSTLTIQRTQQEDSAVYLCASSFGAGGADTQYFGPGTRLTVL.

The chain couples TRBV5-1 to TRBJ1-2; TRBD1 is a possible D gene (5 bases). The CDR3 spans 13 residues. CDR1 and CDR2 from the germline V gene are SGHRS and YFSETQ. Between the trimmed V and J ends, which lost 4 bases and 4 bases, there was a span of 11 bases. The CDR3 DNA sequence: TGCGCCAGCAGCCCGGGGGTAACCTATGGCTACACCTTC. It encodes CASSPGVTYGYTF.